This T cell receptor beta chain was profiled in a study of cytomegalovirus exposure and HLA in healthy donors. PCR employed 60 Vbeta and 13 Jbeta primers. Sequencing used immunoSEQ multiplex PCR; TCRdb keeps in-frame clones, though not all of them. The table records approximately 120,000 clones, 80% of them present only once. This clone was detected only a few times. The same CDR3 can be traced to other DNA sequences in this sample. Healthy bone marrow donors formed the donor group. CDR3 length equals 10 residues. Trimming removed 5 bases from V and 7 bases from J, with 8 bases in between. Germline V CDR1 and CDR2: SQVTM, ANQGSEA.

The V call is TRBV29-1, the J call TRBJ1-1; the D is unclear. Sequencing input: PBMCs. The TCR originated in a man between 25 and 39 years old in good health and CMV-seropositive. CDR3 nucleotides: TGCAGCGTTCTAACGGGTGAAGCTTTCTTT. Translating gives CSVLTGEAFF. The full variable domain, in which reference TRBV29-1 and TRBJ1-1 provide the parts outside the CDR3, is SAVISQKPSRDICQRGTSLTIQCQVDSQVTMMFWYRQQPGQSLTLIATANQGSEATYESGFVIDKFPISRPNLTFSTLTVSNMSPEDSSIYLCSVLTGEAFFGQGTRLTVV.